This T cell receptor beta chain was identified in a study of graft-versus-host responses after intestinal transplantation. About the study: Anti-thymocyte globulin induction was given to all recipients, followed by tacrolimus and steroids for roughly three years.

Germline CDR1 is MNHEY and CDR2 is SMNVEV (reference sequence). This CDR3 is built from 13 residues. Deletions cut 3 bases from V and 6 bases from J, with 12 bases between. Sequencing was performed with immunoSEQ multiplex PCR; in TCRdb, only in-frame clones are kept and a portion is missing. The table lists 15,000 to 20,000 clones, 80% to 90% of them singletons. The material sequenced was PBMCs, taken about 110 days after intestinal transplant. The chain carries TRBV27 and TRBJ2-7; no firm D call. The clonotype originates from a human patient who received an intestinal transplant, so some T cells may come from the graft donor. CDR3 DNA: TGTGCCAGCAGTTTCGGGTCTGGCTTCGAGCAGTACTTC. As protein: CASSFGSGFEQYF.